This T cell receptor (beta chain) was documented in a study of beta chain features in type 1 diabetes. General study findings and limits: cDNA sequencing could over-represent cells with high TCR expression. A moderate, significant TCRB CDR3 shortening appeared in type 1 diabetes across four CD4+ subsets. PCR might pick shorter templates more often, in the same way for patients and controls. Whether TCRB rearrangement is influenced by HLA type went unresolved here.

This clone has a handful of counts. Its antigen is not known. The authors took one heparinised blood draw, averaging approximately 0.12 L, from each donor. The entirety of the isolated RNA underwent reverse transcription, so expressed TCRB transcripts were sequenced. The repertoire was sequenced with immunoSEQ multiplex PCR; TCRdb's copy has only in-frame clones and lacks some. The sample has fewer than 300,000 clones, roughly 10% seen once. J gave up 8 bases and V 3 bases, and 13 bases lay outside the gene matches. From germline, CDR1 is SGHNT and CDR2 YYREEE (reference sequence). The CDR3 is 16 amino acids.

This TCR came from a young man with type 1 diabetes. The sample taken for sequencing was naive CD4+ T cells from blood. V and J are TRBV5-4 and TRBJ2-1; 8 bases agree with TRBD1. Here the CDR3 reads CASSSSGGGIIYEQFF. In nucleotides, the CDR3 is TGTGCCAGCAGCTCCTCAGGGGGCGGAATTATCTATGAGCAGTTCTTC.